The clone carrying this T cell receptor (beta chain) was counted between two and nine times. Via MiXCR, TCRdb re-called the 5' RACE reads, giving one row per CDR3 protein. Of some 64,000 distinct CDR3 sequences detected, roughly a tenth appear once; the ten largest clones hold 1.7%. This CDR3 is 14 amino acids long. Trimming left V 2 bases short and J 5 bases short, with 9 bases between. This sample is drawn from a study of early T cells in non-severe SARS-CoV-2 infection. Study overall: Chains from this unsorted whole-blood bulk RNA could not be paired.

The clonotype was recovered from an adult who was a healthcare worker with PCR-confirmed SARS-CoV-2 infection or an uninfected control (not recorded which). Sequencing was performed on whole blood. The J gene is TRBJ1-4, the V gene TRBV12-3 or TRBV12-4, with D hard to call. CDR3 region: CASSLMLGNEKLFF. As DNA, the CDR3 is TGTGCCAGCAGTTTAATGTTGGGGAATGAAAAACTGTTTTTT.